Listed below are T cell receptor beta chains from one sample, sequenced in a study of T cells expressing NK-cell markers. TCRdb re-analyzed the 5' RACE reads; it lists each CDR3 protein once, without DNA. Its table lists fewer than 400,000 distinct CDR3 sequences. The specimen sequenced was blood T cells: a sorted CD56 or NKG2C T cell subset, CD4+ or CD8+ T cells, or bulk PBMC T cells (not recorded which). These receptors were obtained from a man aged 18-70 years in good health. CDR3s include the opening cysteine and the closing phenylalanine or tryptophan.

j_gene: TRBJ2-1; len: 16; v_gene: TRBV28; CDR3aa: CASSPSGGAAYNEQFF
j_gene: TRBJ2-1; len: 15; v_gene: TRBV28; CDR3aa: CASSPTSGAYNEQFF
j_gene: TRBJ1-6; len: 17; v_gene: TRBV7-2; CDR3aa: CASSRIPSAGYNSPLHF
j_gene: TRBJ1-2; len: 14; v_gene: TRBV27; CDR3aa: CASRLLGSSYGYTF
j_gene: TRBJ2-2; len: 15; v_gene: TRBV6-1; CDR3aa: CASSVMGEDTGELFF
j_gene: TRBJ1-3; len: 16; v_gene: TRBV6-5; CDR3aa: CASSYKGPSSGNTIYF
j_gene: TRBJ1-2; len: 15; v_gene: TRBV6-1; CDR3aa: CAGTTGGYPNYGYTF
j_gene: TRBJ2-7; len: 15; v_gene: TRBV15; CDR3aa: CATSRDYLRRDEQYF
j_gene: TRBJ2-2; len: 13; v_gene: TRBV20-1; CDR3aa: CSARWGGFGELFF
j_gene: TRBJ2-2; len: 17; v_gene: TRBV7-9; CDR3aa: CASSTIPADTNTGELFF
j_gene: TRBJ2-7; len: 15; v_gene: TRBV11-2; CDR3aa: CASSFAGGGYHEQYF
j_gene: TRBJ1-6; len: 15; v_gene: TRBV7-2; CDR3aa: CASSPGVSVNSPLHF
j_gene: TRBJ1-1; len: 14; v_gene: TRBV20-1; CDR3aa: CSAPSPGMRTEAFF
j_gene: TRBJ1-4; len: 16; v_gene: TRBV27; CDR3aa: CASRKRQGGSFEKLFF
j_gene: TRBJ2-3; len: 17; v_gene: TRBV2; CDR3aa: CASSEVIPGQGADTQYF
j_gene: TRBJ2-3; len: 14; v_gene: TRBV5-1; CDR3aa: CASSLGPSTDTQYF
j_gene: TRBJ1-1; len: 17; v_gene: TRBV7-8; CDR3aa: CASSTQGRLNLNTEAFF
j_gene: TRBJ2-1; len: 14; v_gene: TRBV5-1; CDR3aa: CASSQTGARNEQFF
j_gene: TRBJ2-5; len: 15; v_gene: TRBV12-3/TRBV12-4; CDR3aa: CASKGTGDNLETQYF
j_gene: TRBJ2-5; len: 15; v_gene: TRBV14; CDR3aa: CASSRLRGGRETQYF
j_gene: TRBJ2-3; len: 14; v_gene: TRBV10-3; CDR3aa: CATRGADVANTQYF
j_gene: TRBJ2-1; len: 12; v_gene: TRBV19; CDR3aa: CASTGLLDEQFF
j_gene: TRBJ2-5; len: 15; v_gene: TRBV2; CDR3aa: CASSFTGTSLETQYF
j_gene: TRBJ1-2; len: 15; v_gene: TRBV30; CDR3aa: CAWSLPLRAIYGYTF
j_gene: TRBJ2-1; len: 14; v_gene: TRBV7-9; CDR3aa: CASSSQSSYNEQFF
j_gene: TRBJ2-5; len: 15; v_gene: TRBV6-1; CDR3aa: CASSTGPPRVETQYF
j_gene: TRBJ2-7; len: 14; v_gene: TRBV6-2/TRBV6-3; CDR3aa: CASSYSALAGEQYF
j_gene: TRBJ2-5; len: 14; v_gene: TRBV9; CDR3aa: CASSVGGLQETQYF
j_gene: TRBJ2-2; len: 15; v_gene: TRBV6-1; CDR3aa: CASSVTGQTTGELFF
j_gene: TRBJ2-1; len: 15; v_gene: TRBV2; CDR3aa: CASSSRKGGFNEQFF
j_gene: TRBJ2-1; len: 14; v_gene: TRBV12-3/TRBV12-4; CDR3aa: CASSFGTGQREQFF
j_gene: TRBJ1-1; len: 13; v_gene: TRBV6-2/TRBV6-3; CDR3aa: CASSPRGEESAFF
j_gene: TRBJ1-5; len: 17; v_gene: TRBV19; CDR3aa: CASSIRKRSYNNQPQHF
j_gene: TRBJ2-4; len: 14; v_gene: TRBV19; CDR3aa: CASSRGRDENIQYF
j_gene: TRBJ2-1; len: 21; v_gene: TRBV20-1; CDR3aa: CSATGQGPENRDPLTDNEQFF
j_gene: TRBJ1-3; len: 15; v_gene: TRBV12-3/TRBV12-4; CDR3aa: CASSLAGTNGNTIYF
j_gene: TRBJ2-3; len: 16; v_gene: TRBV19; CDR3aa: CASSTSGGPPTDTQYF
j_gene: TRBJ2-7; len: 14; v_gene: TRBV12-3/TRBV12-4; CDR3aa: CASSRETGGREQYF
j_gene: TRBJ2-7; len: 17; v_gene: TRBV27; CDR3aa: CASRKGQGAPLGYEQYF
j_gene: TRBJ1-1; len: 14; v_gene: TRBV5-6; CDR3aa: CASSFRVGGIEAFF
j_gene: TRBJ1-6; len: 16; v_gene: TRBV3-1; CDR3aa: CASSRRGGADNSPLHF
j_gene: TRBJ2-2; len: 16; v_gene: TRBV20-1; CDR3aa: CSARDTGAGYTGELFF
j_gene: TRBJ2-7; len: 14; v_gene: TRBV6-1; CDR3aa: CASRNRVGGGEQYF
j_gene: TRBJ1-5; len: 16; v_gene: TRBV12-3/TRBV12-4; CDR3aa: CASSLWTGAGNQPQHF
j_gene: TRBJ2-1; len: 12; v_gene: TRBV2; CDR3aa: CASRAQGPRSVF